This is a list of T cell receptor beta chains from one sample in a study of blood T cell repertoires in COVID-19. Assay used: immunoSEQ multiplex PCR; TCRdb lists only in-frame clones, some missing. Here the sample spans around 250,000 clones, about four fifths being singletons. The sequenced sample consisted of peripheral blood. The source of these receptors is a woman aged 40 to 50 who had recovered from COVID-19. Both conserved end residues are part of each CDR3. Fields, in order: D gene, J gene, clone size, V gene, CDR3 protein, CDR3 DNA. The D gene is left open where the match is weak. Rows may omit the clone size; those that give it use once, few, many or a size class.

.,TRBJ1-5,many,TRBV4-1,CASSQGWAGYSNQPQHF,TGCGCCAGCAGCCAAGGATGGGCAGGCTATAGCAATCAGCCCCAGCATTTT
TRBD1,TRBJ2-7,few,TRBV5-1,CASSLADRVNEQYF,TGCGCCAGCAGCTTGGCCGACAGGGTCAACGAGCAGTACTTC
.,TRBJ1-5,.,TRBV28,CASSLSGQPQHF,TGTGCCAGCAGTTTATCGGGTCAGCCCCAGCATTTT
.,TRBJ1-1,.,TRBV11-2,CASSLAPWQGRMNTEAFF,TGTGCCAGCAGCTTAGCCCCCTGGCAGGGGCGGATGAACACTGAAGCTTTCTTT
.,TRBJ2-3,.,TRBV5-1,CASSSVVGIKRF,TGCGCCAGCAGCTCCGTGGTAGGGATTAAGCGGTTT
.,TRBJ2-7,.,TRBV28,CASRSAGYEQYF,TGTGCCAGCCGCTCGGCGGGCTACGAGCAGTACTTC
.,TRBJ2-3,once,TRBV7-9,CASSPPTSQSDTQYF,TGTGCCAGCAGCCCACCCACTAGTCAGTCAGATACGCAGTATTTT
.,TRBJ2-4,.,TRBV5-1,CASSHNLAKNIQYF,TGCGCCAGCAGCCACAACCTAGCCAAAAACATTCAGTACTTC
.,TRBJ1-1,.,TRBV2,CASSRLTENTEAFF,TGTGCCAGCAGTAGATTGACAGAGAACACTGAAGCTTTCTTT
.,TRBJ1-6,few,TRBV19,CASRGSTSSYNSPLHF,TGTGCCAGCCGGGGAAGCACAAGCTCCTATAATTCACCCCTCCACTTT
TRBD1,TRBJ1-5,few,TRBV6-1,CASSEQGASNVQPQHF,TGTGCCAGCAGTGAACAGGGGGCCTCAAATGTACAGCCCCAGCATTTT
.,TRBJ2-5,.,TRBV7-7,CASSLSFSQETQYF,TGTGCCAGCAGCTTATCTTTCAGCCAAGAGACCCAGTACTTC
TRBD2,TRBJ2-3,.,TRBV24-1,CATSDQSGGLGMAQYF,TGTGCCACCAGTGACCAAAGCGGGGGGTTAGGAATGGCGCAGTATTTT
TRBD1,TRBJ1-1,.,TRBV7-9,CASSGSDRTGEAFF,TGTGCCAGCAGCGGCTCGGACAGGACGGGAGAAGCTTTCTTT
.,TRBJ1-1,.,TRBV2,CASTGSVSEAFF,TGTGCCAGCACAGGGTCAGTGTCTGAAGCTTTCTTT
.,TRBJ1-4,.,TRBV18,CASSPPVGAYEKLFF,TGTGCCAGCTCACCACCGGTAGGGGCTTACGAAAAACTGTTTTTT
.,TRBJ2-1,.,TRBV10-2,CATGRGTVGGTQFF,TGCGCCACGGGTCGCGGGACAGTTGGGGGTACGCAGTTCTTC
.,TRBJ1-1,.,TRBV6-5,CASRWAGGTEAFF,TGTGCCAGCAGATGGGCCGGTGGCACTGAAGCTTTCTTT
TRBD2,TRBJ2-1,.,TRBV30,CAWRLAGRYNEQFF,TGTGCCTGGAGACTAGCGGGGCGATACAATGAGCAGTTCTTC
TRBD1,TRBJ2-1,.,TRBV7-2,CASTTDRTGQFF,TGTGCCAGCACCACCGATCGGACAGGGCAGTTCTTC
.,TRBJ1-2,.,TRBV7-9,CASSLGEFYGYTF,TGTGCCAGCAGCTTAGGAGAGTTCTATGGCTACACCTTC
TRBD2,TRBJ2-1,.,TRBV3-1/TRBV3-2,CASSQTSGGSYNEQFF,TGTGCCAGCAGCCAGACTAGCGGGGGCTCCTACAATGAGCAGTTCTTC
.,TRBJ2-2,.,TRBV5-1,CASSFGAGISYGGELFF,TGCGCCAGCAGCTTTGGGGCAGGGATTTCCTACGGCGGGGAGCTGTTTTTT
TRBD1,TRBJ1-2,.,TRBV5-1,CASSLGQGHYGYTF,TGCGCCAGCAGCTTGGGACAGGGCCACTATGGCTACACCTTC
.,TRBJ1-1,.,TRBV27,CASSLWEGRPTEAFF,TGTGCCAGCAGTTTATGGGAGGGTCGGCCCACTGAAGCTTTCTTT
.,TRBJ2-1,.,TRBV27,CASSRPENEQFF,TGTGCCAGCAGTCGACCGGAGAATGAGCAGTTCTTC
.,TRBJ2-3,.,TRBV29-1,CSVAQGSDTDTQYF,TGCAGCGTTGCCCAGGGGTCTGACACAGATACGCAGTATTTT
.,TRBJ2-7,.,TRBV7-8,CASTKTAVGGSYEQYF,TGTGCCAGCACAAAAACGGCGGTTGGGGGGTCCTACGAGCAGTACTTC
TRBD1,TRBJ2-4,.,TRBV10-1,CASSTGEAKNIQYF,TGCGCCAGCAGTACAGGGGAAGCCAAAAACATTCAGTACTTC
.,TRBJ1-1,.,TRBV11-3,CASSLGEGVDTEAFF,TGTGCCAGCAGCTTAGGCGAGGGGGTGGACACTGAAGCTTTCTTT
TRBD1,TRBJ1-3,.,TRBV3-1/TRBV3-2,CASRHRGHPGNTIYF,TGTGCCAGCAGACACAGGGGGCATCCTGGAAACACCATATATTTT
TRBD1,TRBJ1-4,.,TRBV4-2,CASSQTQGTNEKLFF,TGTGCCAGCAGCCAAACACAGGGGACTAATGAAAAACTGTTTTTT
.,TRBJ1-6,.,TRBV5-1,CASSLGSGSPLHF,TGCGCCAGCAGCTTGGGGTCGGGTTCACCCCTCCACTTT
.,TRBJ2-4,.,TRBV9,CASSSRGENIQYF,TGTGCCAGCAGCTCCAGGGGGGAAAACATTCAGTACTTC
TRBD1,TRBJ2-6,.,TRBV2,CASSLLQGARSGANVLTF,TGTGCCAGCAGCCTATTACAGGGGGCGCGTTCTGGGGCCAACGTCCTGACTTTC
.,TRBJ1-1,.,TRBV12-3/TRBV12-4,CASRRNTEAFF,TGTGCCAGCAGGAGAAACACTGAAGCTTTCTTT
TRBD1,TRBJ1-1,few,TRBV3-1/TRBV3-2,CASSQAGQGAPDTEAFF,TGTGCCAGCAGCCAAGCGGGACAGGGGGCGCCCGACACTGAAGCTTTCTTT
.,TRBJ1-1,.,TRBV28,CASSSQLRAFF,TGTGCCAGCAGTTCTCAATTGCGAGCTTTCTTT
.,TRBJ2-1,.,TRBV6-5,CASQGFPYNEQFF,TGTGCCAGTCAGGGATTTCCCTACAATGAGCAGTTCTTC
.,TRBJ1-1,.,TRBV28,CASQAGGRTFF,TGTGCCAGCCAGGCGGGCGGGCGGACTTTCTTT
TRBD1,TRBJ2-2,many,TRBV5-1,CASSSPRDSPNTGELFF,TGCGCCAGCAGCTCCCCCCGGGACAGCCCTAACACCGGGGAGCTGTTTTTT
TRBD2,TRBJ2-3,.,TRBV25-1,CASSEQLLAGGFTDTQYF,TGTGCCAGCAGTGAACAATTACTAGCGGGGGGGTTCACAGATACGCAGTATTTT
TRBD2,TRBJ2-5,.,TRBV24-1,CATSDPGLAGGYQETQYF,TGTGCCACCAGTGATCCGGGACTAGCGGGGGGATACCAAGAGACCCAGTACTTC
.,TRBJ2-7,.,TRBV28,CASRPDSYEQYF,TGTGCCAGCAGGCCCGACAGTTACGAGCAGTACTTC
.,TRBJ2-7,.,TRBV5-5,CASSLRSRGPSGGQVYEQYF,TGTGCCAGCAGCTTAAGGTCGAGAGGACCGTCCGGCGGACAAGTCTACGAGCAGTACTTC
.,TRBJ1-4,once,TRBV29-1,CSVEREKLFF,TGCAGCGTTGAGCGGGAAAAACTGTTTTTT
TRBD1,TRBJ1-5,once,TRBV28,CASSKTGYNQPQHF,TGTGCCAGCAGCAAGACAGGGTACAATCAGCCCCAGCATTTT
.,TRBJ1-2,once,TRBV30,CAWSTPYRADFYGYTF,TGTGCCTGGAGTACCCCTTACAGGGCGGACTTCTATGGCTACACCTTC
TRBD1,TRBJ2-2,.,TRBV19,CASSTGGDTGELFF,TGTGCCAGTAGTACAGGGGGAGACACCGGGGAGCTGTTTTTT
.,TRBJ2-3,once,TRBV27,CASSSSTADTQYF,TGTGCCAGCAGTTCCTCTACCGCGGATACGCAGTATTTT
.,TRBJ1-2,.,TRBV19,CASISGGNYGYTF,TGTGCCAGTATCTCGGGGGGTAACTATGGCTACACCTTC
.,TRBJ2-2,.,TRBV27,CASSPPKKTPTNTGELFF,TGTGCCAGCAGTCCCCCAAAGAAGACACCGACGAACACCGGGGAGCTGTTTTTT
.,TRBJ1-1,.,TRBV30,CAWMAHLNTEAFF,TGTGCCTGGATGGCACACCTGAACACTGAAGCTTTCTTT
.,TRBJ1-2,.,TRBV29-1,CSATLLTGGYGYTF,TGCAGCGCAACCCTATTGACAGGTGGCTATGGCTACACCTTC
TRBD2,TRBJ2-1,.,TRBV29-1,CSVATSGGAGNEQFF,TGCAGCGTTGCTACTAGCGGGGGGGCCGGCAATGAGCAGTTCTTC
TRBD1,TRBJ2-5,.,TRBV24-1,CATSDPGTGEATQYF,TGTGCCACCAGTGATCCCGGGACAGGGGAGGCGACCCAGTACTTC